A single sample gave rise to the 30 T cell receptor beta chains below, sequenced in a study of T cell repertoires in cytomegalovirus infection. The antigens of these receptors remain unknown. TCRdb fed the reads into MiXCR, producing one record per CDR3 protein. The repertoire holds under 850,000 distinct CDR3 sequences, around 32% seen once, with around a sixth in the top ten. This material consisted of cultured PBMCs, taken from culture after CMV antigen stimulation. The receptors were gathered from a human donor in good health (CMV status not recorded). Some clones in this sample may be carry-over from other donors' samples.

The sample holds a few counts of this clonotype. The CDR3 nucleotides are TGCAGTGCTAGAGATCCAGGGACAGGTTCCTACGAGCAGTACTTC. Residues: CSARDPGTGSYEQYF. The J gene is TRBJ2-7, the V gene TRBV20-1; TRBD1 matches 8 bases. Trimming removed 0 bases from V and 1 base from J; junction bases left unmatched: 5. The germline gives CDR1 DFQATT, CDR2 SNEGSKA (reference sequence). The CDR3 spans 15 residues.

The gene calls are TRBV5-5 and TRBJ2-3, with 9 bases aligning to TRBD1. Germline CDR1 reads SGHKS; CDR2 reads YYEKEE (reference sequence). The CDR3 is 17 residues long. V lost 4 bases and J lost 2; bases outside the gene matches: 11. Here the CDR3 DNA reads TGTGCCAGCAGCGGTACCGGGACAGGGACATCCACAGATACGCAGTATTTT. Residues: CASSGTGTGTSTDTQYF.

This clonotype was seen only a few times. The rearrangement links TRBV6-2 or TRBV6-3 to TRBJ2-3; D uncertain. The length of the CDR3 is 15 residues. Germline CDR1 MNHEY, CDR2 SVGEGT. V was pared by 2 bases and J by 4 bases, with 13 bases between. The CDR3 DNA reads TGTGCCAGCAGTTACGGACCCCCCGCCTCAGATACGCAGTATTTT. This translates into CASSYGPPASDTQYF.

This clonotype has more than one count but fewer than ten. The V and J genes are TRBV12-3 or TRBV12-4 and TRBJ2-2; D is undetermined. V was pared by 3 bases and J by 5 bases, with 16 bases between. The CDR3 covers 16 residues. Here the CDR3 DNA reads TGTGCCAGCAGTTTGGATAGAGTGCTGGGGACCGGGGAGCTGTTTTTT. This codes for CASSLDRVLGTGELFF.

This clonotype occurred a few times. The V gene is TRBV19, the J gene TRBJ2-7; 12 bases are a match to TRBD1. The CDR3 runs to 13 residues. In germline, CDR1 is LNHDA, CDR2 SQIVND (reference sequence). J was trimmed by 5 bases and V by 9 bases; bases with no gene match: 5. Here the CDR3 reads CASMGQGANEQYF. DNA of the CDR3: TGTGCCAGCATGGGACAGGGGGCTAACGAGCAGTACTTC.

This clonotype was seen more than once but under ten times. The gene calls are TRBV7-8 and TRBJ2-3; possibly TRBD2 for D (6 bases). The germline V gene has CDR1 SGHVS and CDR2 FQNEAQ. The CDR3 is made up of 14 amino acids. The V end was cut by 4 bases, the J end by 2 bases, with 10 bases between. Here the CDR3 DNA reads TGTGCCAGCAGCTGGGACTCCTACACAGATACGCAGTATTTT. It specifies CASSWDSYTDTQYF.

The chain recombines TRBV20-1 with TRBJ1-5, with D uncertain. Germline CDR1 is DFQATT and CDR2 is SNEGSKA (reference sequence). V was pared by 3 bases and J by 4 bases, with 7 bases between. The CDR3 contains 12 residues. The CDR3 sequence is CSASEGNQPQHF. The DNA for the CDR3 is TGCAGTGCTAGTGAGGGTAATCAGCCCCAGCATTTT.

This clonotype has just a few counts. V is TRBV7-9 and J is TRBJ2-5; a weak D match, TRBD1 (6 bases). Trimming took 6 bases from V and 1 from J, leaving 12 bases between them. Germline values: CDR1 SEHNR, CDR2 FQNEAQ (reference sequence). The CDR3 spans 14 residues. DNA for the CDR3: TGTGCCAGCAGTCGCAGGGGTGCCCAAGAGACCCAGTACTTC. Residues: CASSRRGAQETQYF.

This sequence joins TRBV10-3 and TRBJ1-1; tentative D call: TRBD1 (5 bases). CDR3 length: 13 amino acids. The germline V and J ends were trimmed by 4 bases and 4 bases, with 10 bases remaining between them. CDR1 ENHRY and CDR2 SYGVKD come from the germline V gene. This chain's CDR3 is CAISGDRGTEAFF. CDR3 bases: TGTGCCATCAGTGGGGACCGGGGCACTGAAGCTTTCTTT.

This clonotype was found many times. This chain links TRBV7-2 with TRBJ2-5; TRBD2 is a possible D gene (6 bases). V was trimmed by 2 bases and J by 5 bases, leaving 9 bases between them. Germline values: CDR1 SGHTA, CDR2 FQGNSA. This CDR3 has 13 residues. CDR3 sequence (DNA): TGTGCCAGCAGCTTACGTGGGGGGGAGACCCAGTACTTC. Protein: CASSLRGGETQYF.

The table lists this clonotype with a count of one. This chain uses TRBV18 with TRBJ2-5; the match to TRBD1 covers 7 bases. This CDR3 comprises 16 residues. The ends lost 6 bases at V and 4 bases at J; junction bases unmatched: 14. CDR1 KGHSH and CDR2 LQKENI come from the germline V gene. CDR3 sequence: CASSPRQGSQGETQYF. CDR3 nucleotides: TGTGCCAGCTCGCCTCGACAGGGCTCCCAGGGAGAGACCCAGTACTTC.

This chain uses TRBV20-1 with TRBJ1-5; the D is unclear. From germline, CDR1 is DFQATT and CDR2 SNEGSKA (reference sequence). The CDR3 runs 13 residues. Trimming removed 6 bases from V and 5 bases from J, with 14 bases in between. CDR3 DNA sequence: TGCAGTGCCCGCAGAGGGAGGGATCAGCCCCAGCATTTT. Protein sequence: CSARRGRDQPQHF.

The sample holds a few counts of this clonotype. The rearrangement joins TRBV6-5 to TRBJ1-1; D not certain. CDR3 length: 13 residues. Per germline, CDR1 MNHEY and CDR2 SVGAGI. V was clipped by 0 bases and J by 4 bases, with 6 bases between them. The chain's CDR3 is CASSYSRATEAFF. As DNA, the CDR3 is TGTGCCAGCAGTTACTCGCGGGCCACTGAAGCTTTCTTT.

The V gene is TRBV7-2, the J gene TRBJ2-1; 8 bases fit TRBD2. The V and J ends lost 5 bases and 12 bases, in that order; junction bases with no gene match: 6. This CDR3 comprises 12 residues. The germline gives CDR1 SGHTA, CDR2 FQGNSA. CDR3 sequence (DNA): TGTGCCAGCAGCGCCTATCGGGGGGGGCAGTTCTTC. It yields the protein CASSAYRGGQFF.

There are a few counts of this clonotype. The chain combines TRBV12-5 with TRBJ2-1, with TRBD2 matching over 10 bases. Trimming at V came to 7 bases and at J to 7 bases, leaving 13 bases not matched to a gene. The CDR3 runs to 16 residues. The germline V gene encodes CDR1 LGHNT and CDR2 FRNRAP. In DNA, the CDR3 is TGTGCTAGTGAGCCACCCCTAGCGGGAGTTCGGAATGAGCAGTTCTTC. It specifies CASEPPLAGVRNEQFF.

The V call is TRBV7-9, the J call TRBJ1-2; D gene uncertain. This CDR3 is built from 13 residues. V lost 5 bases to trimming and J lost 4 bases, with 11 bases between them. The germline V gene has CDR1 SEHNR and CDR2 FQNEAQ (reference sequence). The CDR3 loop is CASSQKGPYGYTF. The CDR3 coding sequence is TGTGCCAGCAGCCAGAAAGGGCCCTATGGCTACACCTTC.

Only a few counts were recorded for this clonotype. The chain couples TRBV20-1 to TRBJ2-3; no reliable D call. Trimming left V 3 bases short and J 2 bases short, with 12 bases between. Germline CDR1 DFQATT, CDR2 SNEGSKA (reference sequence). The CDR3 has 14 amino acids. CDR3 sequence reads: CSARHPYYTDTQYF. The CDR3 nucleotides read TGCAGTGCTAGGCATCCCTATTACACAGATACGCAGTATTTT.

The chain carries TRBV7-9 and TRBJ2-1; unclear D gene. With 2 bases removed from V and 8 bases from J, the gap between germline ends came to 10 bases. Per the germline V gene, CDR1 is SEHNR and CDR2 is FQNEAQ (reference sequence). The CDR3 is 13 amino acids. The CDR3 region is CASSLPLRDEQFF. The CDR3 DNA is TGTGCCAGCAGCTTACCCCTAAGGGATGAGCAGTTCTTC.

This clonotype was detected a few times. The chain uses TRBV28 and TRBJ1-4; TRBD1 aligns across 7 bases. V trimming: 3 bases; J trimming: 10 bases; junction bases outside the gene matches: 5. Germline loops: CDR1 MDHEN, CDR2 SYDVKM. There are 13 residues in the CDR3. The CDR3: CASSFDREGKLFF. For the CDR3, the DNA is TGTGCCAGCAGTTTTGACAGGGAAGGAAAACTGTTTTTT.

This clonotype was counted a few times. The J gene is TRBJ1-3, the V gene TRBV18; a weak D match, TRBD1 (6 bases). V gave up 6 bases and J gave up 4 bases, with 16 bases separating them. The CDR3 is made up of 15 amino acids. Germline lookup yields CDR1 KGHSH and CDR2 LQKENI. CDR3 DNA: TGTGCCAGCTCGGATGGACAGACCGGAGGAAACACCATATATTTT. This gives the protein CASSDGQTGGNTIYF.

This clonotype was counted once. The J gene is TRBJ2-5, the V gene TRBV20-1; 11 bases match TRBD1. The ends lost 6 bases at V and 0 bases at J; junction bases unmatched: 6. The CDR3 has 15 residues. Germline V gives CDR1 DFQATT, CDR2 SNEGSKA (reference sequence). CDR3 nucleotides: TGCAGTGCCAGGGCGGGACAGGGGGACCAAGAGACCCAGTACTTC. As protein: CSARAGQGDQETQYF.

This clonotype was observed a handful of times. The genes are TRBV12-3 or TRBV12-4 and TRBJ2-1, with D hard to call. V was shortened by 1 base and J by 9 bases, with 13 bases between the two germline ends. This CDR3 contains 14 residues. The CDR3 DNA follows: TGTGCCAGCAGTTTAGGCCTCTCAAGTAGTGAGCAGTTCTTC. This sequence encodes CASSLGLSSSEQFF.

The chain uses TRBV2 and TRBJ2-1; D gene ambiguous. V was cut by 3 bases and J by 2 bases, with 5 bases left in between. CDR1 is SNHLY, CDR2 FYNNEI, per germline. The CDR3 consists of 13 residues. This CDR3 is CASSDLAYNEQFF. In nucleotides, the CDR3 is TGTGCCAGCAGTGACCTGGCCTACAATGAGCAGTTCTTC.

The sample holds a few counts of this clonotype. This chain joins TRBV5-1 and TRBJ1-6; a weak D match, TRBD1 (6 bases). Germline lookup yields CDR1 SGHRS and CDR2 YFSETQ. Trimming shortened V by 0 bases and J by 8 bases, and 24 bases separated the two germline ends. This CDR3 is built from 19 residues. The CDR3 region has the DNA TGCGCCAGCAGCTTGGGGGAACCGACAGGCCGTAGACTCTATTCACCCCTCCACTTT. Protein product: CASSLGEPTGRRLYSPLHF.

At least ten counts were recorded for this clonotype. This chain uses TRBV7-2 with TRBJ2-5, with D possibly matching TRBD1 (5 bases). The CDR3 totals 14 residues. CDR1 SGHTA and CDR2 FQGNSA come from the germline V gene. V was cut by 1 base and J by 0 bases, with 6 bases left in between. In DNA form, the CDR3 reads TGTGCCAGCAGCTTAGGGGGCTACCAAGAGACCCAGTACTTC. Its protein is CASSLGGYQETQYF.

This clonotype has a handful of counts. The J gene is TRBJ2-3, the V gene TRBV20-1; D is undetermined. CDR1 and CDR2 from the germline V gene are DFQATT and SNEGSKA (reference sequence). The CDR3 runs to 15 residues. V lost 1 base, J lost 2 bases, and 13 bases lay in between. Here the CDR3 DNA reads TGCAGTGCTAGAGCTTTTGGGCCCTACACAGATACGCAGTATTTT. The encoded protein is CSARAFGPYTDTQYF.

V gene TRBV23-1 combines with J gene TRBJ1-4; D gene uncertain. TRBV23-1 is assigned to the ORF class and has an uncertain function. The CDR3 spans 18 residues. Trimming pared 3 bases from V and 2 bases from J, leaving 19 bases between. This CDR3 is CASSHTTLREVTNEKLFF. The CDR3 DNA is TGCGCCAGCAGTCACACAACCCTTCGGGAGGTTACTAATGAAAAACTGTTTTTT.

This clonotype was detected a few times. The CDR3 spells CASSGGQEGIRPQHF. DNA for the CDR3: TGTGCCAGCAGTGGGGGACAGGAGGGAATCCGGCCCCAGCATTTT. This chain joins TRBV27 and TRBJ1-5; 8 nucleotides match TRBD1. The CDR3 totals 15 residues. V was pared by 5 bases and J by 9 bases, with 12 bases of the junction left unmatched. In germline, CDR1 is MNHEY, CDR2 SMNVEV (reference sequence).

The rearrangement links TRBV19 to TRBJ1-1, with D unclear. From germline, CDR1 is LNHDA and CDR2 SQIVND (reference sequence). The ends were cut back, 5 bases at V and 8 bases at J, with 12 bases in the middle. The CDR3 length is 12 residues. CDR3 bases: TGTGCCAGTAGTCCCCGGGGAGGCGAAGCTTTCTTT. This encodes CASSPRGGEAFF.

V is TRBV6-5 and J is TRBJ1-1; 9 bases align to TRBD1. The germline CDR1 and CDR2 sequences are MNHEY and SVGAGI. With V trimmed by 2 bases and J by 4 bases, 11 bases remained unmatched. The length of the CDR3 is 17 residues. For the CDR3, the DNA is TGTGCCAGCAGTTACGGACAGGGGCGATTTGCGGGCACTGAAGCTTTCTTT. It codes for CASSYGQGRFAGTEAFF.